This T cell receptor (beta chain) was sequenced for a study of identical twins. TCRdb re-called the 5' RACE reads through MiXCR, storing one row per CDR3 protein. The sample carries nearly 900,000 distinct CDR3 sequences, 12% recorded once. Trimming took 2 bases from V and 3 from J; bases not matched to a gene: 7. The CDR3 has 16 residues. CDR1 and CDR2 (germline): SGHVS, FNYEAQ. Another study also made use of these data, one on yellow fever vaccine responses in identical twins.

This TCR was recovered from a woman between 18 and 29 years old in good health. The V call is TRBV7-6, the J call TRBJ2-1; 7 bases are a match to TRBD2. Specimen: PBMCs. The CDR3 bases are TGTGCCAGCAGCTTAAGGTCTGCGGGGGACTACAATGAGCAGTTCTTC. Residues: CASSLRSAGDYNEQFF.